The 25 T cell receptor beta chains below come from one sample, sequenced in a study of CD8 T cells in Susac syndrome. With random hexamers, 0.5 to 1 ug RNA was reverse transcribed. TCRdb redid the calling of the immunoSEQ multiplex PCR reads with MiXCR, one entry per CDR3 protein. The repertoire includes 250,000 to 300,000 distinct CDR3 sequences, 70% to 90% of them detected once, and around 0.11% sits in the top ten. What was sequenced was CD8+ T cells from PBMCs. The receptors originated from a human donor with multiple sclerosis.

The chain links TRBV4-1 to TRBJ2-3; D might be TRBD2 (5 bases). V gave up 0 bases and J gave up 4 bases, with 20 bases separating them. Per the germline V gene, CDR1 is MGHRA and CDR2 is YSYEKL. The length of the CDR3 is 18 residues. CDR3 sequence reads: CASSQDPAVGRTPDTQYF. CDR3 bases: TGCGCCAGCAGCCAAGATCCAGCGGTAGGAAGGACCCCAGATACGCAGTATTTT.

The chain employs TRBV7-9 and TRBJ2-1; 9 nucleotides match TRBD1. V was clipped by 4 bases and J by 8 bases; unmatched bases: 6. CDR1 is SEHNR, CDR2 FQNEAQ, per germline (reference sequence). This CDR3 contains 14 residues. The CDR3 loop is CASSSGTGNHEQFF. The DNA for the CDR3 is TGTGCCAGCAGCTCCGGGACAGGGAACCATGAGCAGTTCTTC.

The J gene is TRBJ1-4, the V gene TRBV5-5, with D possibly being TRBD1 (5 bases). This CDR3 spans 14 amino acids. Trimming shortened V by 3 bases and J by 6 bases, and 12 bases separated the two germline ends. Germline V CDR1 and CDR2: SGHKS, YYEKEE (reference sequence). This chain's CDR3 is CASSYTGRYEKLFF. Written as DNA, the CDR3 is TGTGCCAGCAGCTACACAGGACGGTATGAAAAACTGTTTTTT.

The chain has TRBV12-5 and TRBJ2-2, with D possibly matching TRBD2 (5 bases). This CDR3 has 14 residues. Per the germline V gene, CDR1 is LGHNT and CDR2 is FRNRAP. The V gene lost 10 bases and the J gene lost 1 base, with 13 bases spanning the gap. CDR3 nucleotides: TGTGCTACCGACCTTGAGGGGAACACCGGGGAGCTGTTTTTT. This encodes CATDLEGNTGELFF. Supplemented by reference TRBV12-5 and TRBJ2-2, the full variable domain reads DARVTQTPRHKVTEMGQEVTMRCQPILGHNTVFWYRQTMMQGLELLAYFRNRAPLDDSGMPKDRFSAEMPDATLATLKIQPSEPRDSAVYFCATDLEGNTGELFFGEGSRLTVL.

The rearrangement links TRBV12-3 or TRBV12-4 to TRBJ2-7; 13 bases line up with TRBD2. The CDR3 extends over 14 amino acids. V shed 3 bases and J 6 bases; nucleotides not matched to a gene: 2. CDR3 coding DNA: TGTGCCAGCAGTTTCGGACTAGCGGGAGCCGAGCAGTACTTC. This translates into CASSFGLAGAEQYF.

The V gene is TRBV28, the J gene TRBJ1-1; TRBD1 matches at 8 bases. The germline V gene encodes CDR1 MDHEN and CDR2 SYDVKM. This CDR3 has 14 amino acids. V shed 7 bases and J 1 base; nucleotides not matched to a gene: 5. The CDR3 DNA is TGTGCCAGCACTCCTGACAGGGGGAACACTGAAGCTTTCTTT. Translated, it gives CASTPDRGNTEAFF.

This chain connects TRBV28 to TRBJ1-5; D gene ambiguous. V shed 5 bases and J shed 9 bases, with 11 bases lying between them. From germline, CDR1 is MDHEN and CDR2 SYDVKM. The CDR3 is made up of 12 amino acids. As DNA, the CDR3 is TGTGCCAGCAGTCCCGCCCGTCTGCCCCAGCATTTT. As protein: CASSPARLPQHF.

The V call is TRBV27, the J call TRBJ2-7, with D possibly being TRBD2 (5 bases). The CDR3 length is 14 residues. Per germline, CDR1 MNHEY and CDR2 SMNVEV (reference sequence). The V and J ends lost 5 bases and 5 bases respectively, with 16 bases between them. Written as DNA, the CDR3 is TGTGCCAGCAGTCGAAGCCCCGGGAACGACGAGCAGTACTTC. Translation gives CASSRSPGNDEQYF.

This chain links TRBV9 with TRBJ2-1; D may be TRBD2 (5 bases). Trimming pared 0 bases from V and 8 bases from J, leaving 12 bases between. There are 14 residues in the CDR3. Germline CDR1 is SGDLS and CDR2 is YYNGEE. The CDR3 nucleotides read TGTGCCAGCAGCGTAGGTAGTAGCGATTATGAGCAGTTCTTC. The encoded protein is CASSVGSSDYEQFF.

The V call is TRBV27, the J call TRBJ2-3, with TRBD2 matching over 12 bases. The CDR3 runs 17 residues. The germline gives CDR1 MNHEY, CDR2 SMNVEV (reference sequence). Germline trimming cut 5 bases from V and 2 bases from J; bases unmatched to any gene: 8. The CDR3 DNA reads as TGTGCCAGCAGTCTGATACTAGCGGGAGGCCCCACAGATACGCAGTATTTT. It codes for CASSLILAGGPTDTQYF.

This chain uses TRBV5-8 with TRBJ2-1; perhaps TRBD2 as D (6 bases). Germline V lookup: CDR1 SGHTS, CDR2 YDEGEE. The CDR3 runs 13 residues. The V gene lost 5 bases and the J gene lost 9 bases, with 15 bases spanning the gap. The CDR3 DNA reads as TGTGCCAGCAGTATTACCTGGAGGGGTGAGCAGTTCTTC. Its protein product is CASSITWRGEQFF.

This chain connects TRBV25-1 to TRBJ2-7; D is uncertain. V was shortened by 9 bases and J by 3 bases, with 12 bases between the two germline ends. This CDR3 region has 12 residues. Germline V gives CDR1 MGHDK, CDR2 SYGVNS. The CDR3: CASASGSYEQYF. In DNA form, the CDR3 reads TGTGCCAGTGCTTCAGGAAGCTACGAGCAGTACTTC.

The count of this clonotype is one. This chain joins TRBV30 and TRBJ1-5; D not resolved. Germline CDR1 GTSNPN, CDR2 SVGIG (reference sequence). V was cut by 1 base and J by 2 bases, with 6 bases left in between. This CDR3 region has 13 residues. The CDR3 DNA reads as TGTGCCTGGAGTGATGAGGGCAATCAGCCCCAGCATTTT. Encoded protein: CAWSDEGNQPQHF.

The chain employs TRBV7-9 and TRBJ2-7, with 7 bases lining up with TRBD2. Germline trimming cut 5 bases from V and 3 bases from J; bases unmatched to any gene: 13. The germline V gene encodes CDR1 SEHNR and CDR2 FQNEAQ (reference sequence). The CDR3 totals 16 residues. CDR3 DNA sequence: TGTGCCAGCAGCCCCCCGACTAGCCGAGGGCTCTACGAGCAGTACTTC. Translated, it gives CASSPPTSRGLYEQYF.

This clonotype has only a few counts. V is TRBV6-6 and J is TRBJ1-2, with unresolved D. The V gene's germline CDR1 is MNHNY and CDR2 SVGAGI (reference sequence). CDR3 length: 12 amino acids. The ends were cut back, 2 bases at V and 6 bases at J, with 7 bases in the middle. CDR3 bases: TGTGCCAGCAGTTACAGGTCGGATGGCTACACCTTC. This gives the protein CASSYRSDGYTF.

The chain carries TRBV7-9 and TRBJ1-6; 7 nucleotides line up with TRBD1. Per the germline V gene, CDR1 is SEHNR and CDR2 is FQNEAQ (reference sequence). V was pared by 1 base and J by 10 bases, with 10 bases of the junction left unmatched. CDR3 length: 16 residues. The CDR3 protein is CASSLERQGGLSPLHF. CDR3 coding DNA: TGTGCCAGCAGCTTAGAGAGACAGGGTGGGTTGTCACCCCTCCACTTT.

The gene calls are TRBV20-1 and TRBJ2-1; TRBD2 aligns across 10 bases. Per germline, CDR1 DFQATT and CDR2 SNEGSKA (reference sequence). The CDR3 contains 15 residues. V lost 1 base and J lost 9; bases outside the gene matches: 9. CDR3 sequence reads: CSARGRSGRAGEQFF. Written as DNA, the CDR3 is TGCAGTGCTAGAGGCAGAAGCGGGAGGGCCGGTGAGCAGTTCTTC.

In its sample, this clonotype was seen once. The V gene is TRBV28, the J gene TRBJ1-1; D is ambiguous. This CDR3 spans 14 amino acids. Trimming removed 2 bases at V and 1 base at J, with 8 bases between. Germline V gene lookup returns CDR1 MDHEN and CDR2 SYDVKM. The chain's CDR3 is CASSLEVRNTEAFF. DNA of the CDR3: TGTGCCAGCAGTTTAGAGGTCAGGAACACTGAAGCTTTCTTT.

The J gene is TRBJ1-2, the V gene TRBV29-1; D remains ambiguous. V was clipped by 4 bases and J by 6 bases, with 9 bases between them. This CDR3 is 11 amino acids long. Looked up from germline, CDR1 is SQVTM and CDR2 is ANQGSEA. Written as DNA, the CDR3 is TGCAGCGTTGTGGGTAGGGATGGCTACACCTTC. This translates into CSVVGRDGYTF.

CDR3 region: CASTPRWTDLMNTEAFF. The CDR3 bases are TGTGCCAGTACCCCCAGATGGACAGATCTTATGAACACTGAAGCTTTCTTT. The chain uses TRBV19 and TRBJ1-1; a possible D gene is TRBD1 (6 bases). The CDR3 is made up of 17 amino acids. The germline V gene has CDR1 LNHDA and CDR2 SQIVND (reference sequence). V lost 7 bases to trimming and J lost 0 bases, with 21 bases between them.

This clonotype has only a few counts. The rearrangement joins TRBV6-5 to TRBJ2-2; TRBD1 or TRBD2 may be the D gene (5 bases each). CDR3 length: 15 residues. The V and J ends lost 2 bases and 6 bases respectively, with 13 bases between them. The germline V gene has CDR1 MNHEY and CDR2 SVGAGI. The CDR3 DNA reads TGTGCCAGCAGTTACCGGGACGATCGGCCCGGGGAGCTGTTTTTT. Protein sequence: CASSYRDDRPGELFF.

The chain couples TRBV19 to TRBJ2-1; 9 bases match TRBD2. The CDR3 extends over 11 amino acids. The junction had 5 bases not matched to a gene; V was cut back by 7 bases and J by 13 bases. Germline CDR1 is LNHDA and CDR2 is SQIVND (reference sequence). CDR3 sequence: CASKAGGIQFF. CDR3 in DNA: TGTGCCAGTAAAGCGGGAGGAATTCAGTTCTTC.

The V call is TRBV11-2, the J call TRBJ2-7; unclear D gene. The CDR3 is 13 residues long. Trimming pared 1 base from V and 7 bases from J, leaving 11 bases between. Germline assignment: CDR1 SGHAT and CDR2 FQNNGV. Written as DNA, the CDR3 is TGTGCCAGCAGCTTAGGGCTCTCCGTAGAGCAGTACTTC. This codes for CASSLGLSVEQYF. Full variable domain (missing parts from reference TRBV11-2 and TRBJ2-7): EAGVAQSPRYKIIEKRQSVAFWCNPISGHATLYWYQQILGQGPKLLIQFQNNGVVDDSQLPKDRFSAERLKGVDSTLKIQPAKLEDSAVYLCASSLGLSVEQYFGPGTRLTVT.

CDR3 amino acids: CASSLDRDGYGYTF. CDR3 coding DNA: TGTGCCAGCAGTCTCGACAGGGATGGCTATGGCTACACCTTC. The V call is TRBV28, the J call TRBJ1-2, with 7 bases fitting TRBD1. The germline gives CDR1 MDHEN, CDR2 SYDVKM. This CDR3 region has 14 residues. V lost 5 bases, J lost 4 bases, and 7 bases stayed unmatched.

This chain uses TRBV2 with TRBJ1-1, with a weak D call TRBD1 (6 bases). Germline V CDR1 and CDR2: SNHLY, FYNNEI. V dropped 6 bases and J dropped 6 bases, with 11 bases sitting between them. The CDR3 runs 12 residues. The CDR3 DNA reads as TGTGCCAGCAGGAGGGGGATCCCTGAAGCTTTCTTT. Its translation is CASRRGIPEAFF.